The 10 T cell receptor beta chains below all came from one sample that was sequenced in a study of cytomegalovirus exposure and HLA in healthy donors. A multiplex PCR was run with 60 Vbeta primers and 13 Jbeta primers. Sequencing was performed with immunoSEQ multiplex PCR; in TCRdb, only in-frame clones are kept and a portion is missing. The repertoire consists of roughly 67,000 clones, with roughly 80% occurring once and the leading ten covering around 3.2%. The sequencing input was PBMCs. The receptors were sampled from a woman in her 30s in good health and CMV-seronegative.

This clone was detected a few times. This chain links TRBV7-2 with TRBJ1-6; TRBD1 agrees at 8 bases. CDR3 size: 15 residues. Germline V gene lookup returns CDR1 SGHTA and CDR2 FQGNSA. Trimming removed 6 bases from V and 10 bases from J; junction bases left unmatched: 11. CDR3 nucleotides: TGTGCCAGCAGTCGAATTCAGGGGGCAAGCTCACCCCTCCACTTT. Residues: CASSRIQGASSPLHF. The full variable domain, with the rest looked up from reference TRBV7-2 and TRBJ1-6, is GAGVSQSPSNKVTEKGKDVELRCDPISGHTALYWYRQSLGQGLEFLIYFQGNSAPDKSGLPSDRFSAERTGGSVSTLTIQRTQQEDSAVYLCASSRIQGASSPLHFGNGTRLTVT.

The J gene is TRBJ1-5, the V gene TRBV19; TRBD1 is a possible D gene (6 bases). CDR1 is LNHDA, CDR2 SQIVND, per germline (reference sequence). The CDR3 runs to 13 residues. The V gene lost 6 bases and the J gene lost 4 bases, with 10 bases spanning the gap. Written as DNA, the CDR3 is TGTGCCAGTAGAAGGGACATAAATCAGCCCCAGCATTTT. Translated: CASRRDINQPQHF.

DNA for the CDR3: TGTGCCAGCAGCCCAGGAAACACTGAAGCTTTCTTT. The encoded protein is CASSPGNTEAFF. The rearrangement links TRBV6-5 to TRBJ1-1; D is ambiguous. The V end was cut by 6 bases, the J end by 2 bases, with 7 bases between. Germline lookup yields CDR1 MNHEY and CDR2 SVGAGI. This CDR3 comprises 12 residues.

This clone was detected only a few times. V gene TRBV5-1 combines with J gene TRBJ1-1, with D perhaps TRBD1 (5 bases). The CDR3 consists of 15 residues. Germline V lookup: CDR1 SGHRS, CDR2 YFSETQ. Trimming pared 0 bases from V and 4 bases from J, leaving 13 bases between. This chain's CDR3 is CASSLAGGLGTEAFF. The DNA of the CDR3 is TGCGCCAGCAGCTTGGCCGGGGGGTTAGGCACTGAAGCTTTCTTT.

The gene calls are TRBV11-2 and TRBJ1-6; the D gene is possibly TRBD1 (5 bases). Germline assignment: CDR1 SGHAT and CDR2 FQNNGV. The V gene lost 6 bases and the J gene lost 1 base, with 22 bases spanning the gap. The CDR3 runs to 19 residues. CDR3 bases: TGTGCCAGCAGGAATACCGCGGGGTCTAGGGGATCCTATAATTCACCCCTCCACTTT. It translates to CASRNTAGSRGSYNSPLHF.

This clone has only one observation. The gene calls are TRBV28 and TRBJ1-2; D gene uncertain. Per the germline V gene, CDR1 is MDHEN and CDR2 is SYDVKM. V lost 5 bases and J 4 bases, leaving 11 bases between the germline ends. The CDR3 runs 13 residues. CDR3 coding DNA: TGTGCCAGCAGTGTCGAGCGAACCTATGGCTACACCTTC. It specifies CASSVERTYGYTF.

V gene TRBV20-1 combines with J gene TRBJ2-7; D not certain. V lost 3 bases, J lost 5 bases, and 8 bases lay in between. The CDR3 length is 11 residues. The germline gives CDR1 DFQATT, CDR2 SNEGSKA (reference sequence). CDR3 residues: CSASPYDEQYF. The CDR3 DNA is TGCAGTGCTAGCCCCTACGACGAGCAGTACTTC.

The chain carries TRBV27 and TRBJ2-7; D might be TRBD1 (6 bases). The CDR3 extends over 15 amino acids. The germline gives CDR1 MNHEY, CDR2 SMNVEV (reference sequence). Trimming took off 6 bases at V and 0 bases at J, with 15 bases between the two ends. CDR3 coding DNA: TGTGCCAGCAGCAGCCGGGACACCGGCTCCTACGAGCAGTACTTC. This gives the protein CASSSRDTGSYEQYF.

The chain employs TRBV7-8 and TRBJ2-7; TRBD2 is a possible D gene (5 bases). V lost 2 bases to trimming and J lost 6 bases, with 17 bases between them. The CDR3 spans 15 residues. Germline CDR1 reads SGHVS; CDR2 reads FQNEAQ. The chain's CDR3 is CASSLFSNRLAEQYF. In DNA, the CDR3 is TGTGCCAGCAGCTTATTTAGTAATAGGCTAGCCGAGCAGTACTTC.

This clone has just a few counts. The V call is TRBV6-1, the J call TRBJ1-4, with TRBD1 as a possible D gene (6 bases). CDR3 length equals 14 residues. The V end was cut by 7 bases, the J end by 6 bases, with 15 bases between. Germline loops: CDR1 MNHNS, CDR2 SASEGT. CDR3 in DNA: TGTGCCAGCAAGTCCGGGACATTCGATGAAAAACTGTTTTTT. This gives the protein CASKSGTFDEKLFF.